This TCR beta chain was captured in a study of blood T cell repertoires in COVID-19. Original processing notes: By means of reference gene primer amplification, nucleated cell counts were estimated. Sequencing was performed with immunoSEQ multiplex PCR; in TCRdb, only in-frame clones are kept and a portion is missing. V and J calls plus clone size are reproduced from that table; the DNA served to infer D and trimming. The top ten clones hold 8.5% to 9.5% of a sample with fewer than 300,000 clones, roughly 80% of them seen once. Deletions cut 4 bases from V and 6 bases from J, with 7 bases between. Germline CDR1 reads MNHNY; CDR2 reads SVGAGI (reference sequence). The length of the CDR3 is 12 residues.

The gene calls are TRBV6-6 and TRBJ1-5; the D gene is possibly TRBD1 (5 bases). This receptor was taken from a woman aged 45-59 years who had recovered from COVID-19. The sample taken for sequencing was peripheral blood. The CDR3 region has the DNA TGTGCCAGCAGTTTGGACATTCAGCCCCAGCATTTT. Translation gives CASSLDIQPQHF.